What follows describes a single T cell receptor beta chain. No antigen is known for it. This sample stems from a study of cytomegalovirus exposure and HLA in healthy donors. Study-wide context: Of all 400 or so donors who were genotyped, 81% belonged to the Caucasian-associated ancestry cluster. Findings and limits, study-wide: Researchers reported in a later analysis that a missense DCLRE1C variant was tied to TCR beta V- and J-gene trimming.

Vbeta (60) and Jbeta (13) primers were used in the PCR. How the authors handled the data: Tens of millions of unique TCR beta chains, roughly 11 million of them shared, were counted by a later analysis. Profiled with immunoSEQ multiplex PCR; TCRdb holds only in-frame clones, not every one. That table gives V, J and clone size, and the DNA gave D and trimming. The data hold under 150,000 clones, with 82% observed a single time. Trimming pared 4 bases from V and 8 bases from J, leaving 15 bases between. Germline V gene sequence: CDR1 KGHSH, CDR2 LQKENI. CDR3 length equals 15 residues. The clonotype originates from a woman aged 50 to 60 in good health and CMV-seropositive. The chain employs TRBV18 and TRBJ1-6; no firm D call. Material for sequencing was PBMCs. The CDR3 DNA sequence: TGTGCCAGCTCACAGCGGACCCCCCGGGATTCACCCCTCCACTTT. Amino acids: CASSQRTPRDSPLHF.